These 2 T cell receptor beta chains originate from one sample sequenced in a study. MiXCR was run by TCRdb on the 5' RACE reads, yielding one entry per CDR3 protein. The repertoire consists of some 44,000 distinct CDR3 sequences, with approximately 30% occurring once and the leading ten covering about 4%. The sequenced material came from tumor-infiltrating memory CD4+ T cells sorted from the breast tumor. The subset was: memory CD4+ T cells, CD4+CD45RO+CD25-. The receptors here all came from a female donor with breast cancer.

The rearrangement uses TRBV20-1 and TRBJ1-6; unclear D gene. The germline gives CDR1 DFQATT, CDR2 SNEGSKA (reference sequence). The V end lost 7 bases, the J end lost 11 bases, and 27 bases lay between the germline ends. The CDR3 is 16 residues long. The CDR3 is CSVGSQGSPPPTPLHF. In DNA, the CDR3 is TGCAGTGTTGGGTCTCAAGGATCTCCCCCCCCAACACCCCTCCACTTT.

This clonotype has only one observation. A much larger clone lies one base from this, so it may be a read error. The chain recombines TRBV5-1 with TRBJ2-1, with D tentatively TRBD2 (7 bases). Germline V gene sequence: CDR1 SGHRS, CDR2 YFSETQ. The CDR3 is 14 amino acids. The CDR3: CTSSSDTGGDEQFF. DNA for the CDR3: TGCACCAGCAGTTCTGACACGGGGGGCGATGAGCAGTTCTTC.